The 9 T cell receptor beta chains below all came from one sample that was sequenced in a study of cytomegalovirus exposure and HLA in healthy donors. Use of 60 Vbeta and 13 Jbeta primers characterized the PCR. TCRdb keeps only in-frame clones here, not all; method: immunoSEQ multiplex PCR. The sample has approximately 130,000 clones; 80% to 85% are singletons. Sequenced sample: PBMCs. All receptors come from a young man in good health and CMV-seronegative.

The chain couples TRBV9 to TRBJ1-6, with D perhaps TRBD1 (5 bases). Looked up from germline, CDR1 is SGDLS and CDR2 is YYNGEE. The CDR3 spans 17 residues. Trimming removed 4 bases from V and 8 bases from J, with 22 bases in between. CDR3 protein: CASSPPASGWRYSPLHF. CDR3 nucleotides: TGTGCCAGCAGCCCGCCGGCCTCAGGGTGGAGATATTCACCCCTCCACTTT.

The chain combines TRBV23-1 with TRBJ2-1; D gene uncertain. TRBV23-1 is treated as an ORF (open reading frame) with a function not yet certain. Trimming removed 3 bases from V and 6 bases from J, with 6 bases in between. The CDR3 has 12 residues. Written as DNA, the CDR3 is TGCGCCAGCAGTCAGGGCAGCAATGAGCAGTTCTTC. Encoded protein: CASSQGSNEQFF.

The CDR3 DNA is TGTGCCAGCAGCTTAAGAACAGGGGTGGATGGCTACACCTTC. Its translation: CASSLRTGVDGYTF. The gene calls are TRBV5-4 and TRBJ1-2, with 7 bases aligning to TRBD1. CDR3 length: 14 residues. J lost 6 bases, V lost 2 bases, and 7 bases had no gene match. Germline V CDR1 and CDR2: SGHNT, YYREEE (reference sequence).

The V and J genes are TRBV4-1 and TRBJ1-3; TRBD1 matches 8 bases. This CDR3 has 16 amino acids. With V trimmed by 3 bases and J by 7 bases, 11 bases remained unmatched. CDR1 and CDR2 from the germline V gene are MGHRA and YSYEKL. The CDR3 region has the DNA TGCGCCAGCAGCCACCGGATTCGACAGGGGCGGAACACCATATATTTT. Amino acids: CASSHRIRQGRNTIYF.

The chain is built from TRBV7-8 and TRBJ2-7; 7 bases map to TRBD2. V was pared by 5 bases and J by 0 bases, with 10 bases of the junction left unmatched. The CDR3 sequence is 16 residues long. The germline V gene has CDR1 SGHVS and CDR2 FQNEAQ. The CDR3 sequence: CASSARSGRSSYEQYF. The CDR3 DNA is TGTGCCAGCAGCGCTCGTAGCGGGCGAAGCTCCTACGAGCAGTACTTC.

The J gene is TRBJ2-5, the V gene TRBV30; a weak D match, TRBD2 (6 bases). CDR3 length: 13 amino acids. The V gene's germline CDR1 is GTSNPN and CDR2 SVGIG (reference sequence). V lost 4 bases, J lost 11 bases, and 20 bases lay in between. The CDR3 DNA reads TGTGCCTGGACGGAGGGTTTCTCTCGGGAGCAGTACTTC. Translated, it gives CAWTEGFSREQYF.

The chain recombines TRBV5-6 with TRBJ1-1; D ambiguous. Trimming cost V 2 bases and J 1 base, with 12 bases left between them. Per the germline V gene, CDR1 is SGHDT and CDR2 is YYEEEE. This CDR3 spans 15 amino acids. CDR3 sequence reads: CASSLPTGSNTEAFF. Written as DNA, the CDR3 is TGTGCCAGCAGCTTACCGACCGGGTCGAACACTGAAGCTTTCTTT.

The chain joins TRBV28 to TRBJ1-4; 8 bases match TRBD1. Germline V gene lookup returns CDR1 MDHEN and CDR2 SYDVKM. V was clipped by 5 bases and J by 3 bases; unmatched bases: 5. The CDR3 sequence is 15 residues long. CDR3 sequence (DNA): TGTGCCAGCAGTACCCGGACAGGGCCTAATGAAAAACTGTTTTTT. It encodes CASSTRTGPNEKLFF.

J is TRBJ2-7 and V is TRBV30, with 8 bases lining up with TRBD2. CDR3 length equals 14 residues. The germline CDR1 and CDR2 sequences are GTSNPN and SVGIG (reference sequence). The J segment lost 2 bases and the V segment lost 3 bases, leaving 6 bases of the junction unmatched. The CDR3 DNA reads TGTGCCTGGAGCGGGGGGGAGAGACCCTACGAGCAGTACTTC. This gives the protein CAWSGGERPYEQYF.